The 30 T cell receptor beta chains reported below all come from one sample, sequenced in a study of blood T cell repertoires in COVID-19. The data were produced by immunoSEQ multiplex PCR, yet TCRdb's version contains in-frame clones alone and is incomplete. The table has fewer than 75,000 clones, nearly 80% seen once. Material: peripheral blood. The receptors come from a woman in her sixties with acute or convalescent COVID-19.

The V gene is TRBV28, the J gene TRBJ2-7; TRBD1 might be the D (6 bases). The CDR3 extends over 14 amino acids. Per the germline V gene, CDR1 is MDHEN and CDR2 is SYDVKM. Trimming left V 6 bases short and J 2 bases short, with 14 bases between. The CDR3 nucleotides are TGTGCCAGCAGAGAGGCAGGGGCCCCCTACGAGCAGTACTTC. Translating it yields CASREAGAPYEQYF.

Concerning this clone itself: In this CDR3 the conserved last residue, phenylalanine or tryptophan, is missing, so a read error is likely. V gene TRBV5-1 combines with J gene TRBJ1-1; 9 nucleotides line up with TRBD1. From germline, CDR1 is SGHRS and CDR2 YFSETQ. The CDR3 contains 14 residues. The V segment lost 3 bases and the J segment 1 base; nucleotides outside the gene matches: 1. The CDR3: CASSSDRGNTEAFL. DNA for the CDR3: TGCGCCAGCAGCTCGGACAGGGGGAACACTGAAGCTTTCCTT.

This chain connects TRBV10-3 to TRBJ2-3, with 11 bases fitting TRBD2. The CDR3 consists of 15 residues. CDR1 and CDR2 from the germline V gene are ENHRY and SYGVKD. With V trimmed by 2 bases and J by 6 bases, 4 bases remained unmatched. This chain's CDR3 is CAISEASGGPDTQYF. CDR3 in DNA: TGTGCCATCAGTGAGGCTAGCGGGGGGCCGGATACGCAGTATTTT.

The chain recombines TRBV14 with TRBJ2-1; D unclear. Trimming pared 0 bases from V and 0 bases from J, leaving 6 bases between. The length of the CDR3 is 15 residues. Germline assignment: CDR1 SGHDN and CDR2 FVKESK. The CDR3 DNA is TGTGCCAGCAGCCAAGATCGGGTCTCCTACAATGAGCAGTTCTTC. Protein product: CASSQDRVSYNEQFF. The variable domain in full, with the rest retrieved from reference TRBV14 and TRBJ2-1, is EAGVTQFPSHSVIEKGQTVTLRCDPISGHDNLYWYRRVMGKEIKFLLHFVKESKQDESGMPNNRFLAERTGGTYSTLKVQPAELEDSGVYFCASSQDRVSYNEQFFGPGTRLTVL.

The CDR3 DNA reads TGCGCCAGCAGCTTCGGGAGCCAGACTAATGAGCAGTTCTTC. The encoded protein is CASSFGSQTNEQFF. This rearrangement joins TRBV5-1 to TRBJ2-1, with D tentatively TRBD2 (6 bases). The V end was cut by 2 bases, the J end by 7 bases, with 13 bases between. CDR1 and CDR2 from the germline V gene are SGHRS and YFSETQ. The CDR3 has 14 amino acids.

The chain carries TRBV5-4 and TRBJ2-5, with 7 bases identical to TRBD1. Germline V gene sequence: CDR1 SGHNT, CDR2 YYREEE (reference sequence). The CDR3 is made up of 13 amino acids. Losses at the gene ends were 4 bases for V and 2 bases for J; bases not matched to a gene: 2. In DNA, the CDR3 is TGTGCCAGCAGCGGGGGACAGCAAGAGACCCAGTACTTC. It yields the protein CASSGGQQETQYF.

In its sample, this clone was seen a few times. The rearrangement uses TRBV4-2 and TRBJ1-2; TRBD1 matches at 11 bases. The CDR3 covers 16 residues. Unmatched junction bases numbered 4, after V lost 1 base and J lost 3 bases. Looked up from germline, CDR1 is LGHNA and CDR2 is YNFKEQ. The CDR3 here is CASSQGGTGGYYGYTF. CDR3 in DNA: TGTGCCAGCAGCCAAGGAGGGACAGGGGGTTACTATGGCTACACCTTC.

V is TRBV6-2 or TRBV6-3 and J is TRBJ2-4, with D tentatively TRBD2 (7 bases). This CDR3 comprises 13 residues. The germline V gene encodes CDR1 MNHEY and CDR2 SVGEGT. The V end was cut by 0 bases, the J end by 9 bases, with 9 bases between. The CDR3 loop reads CASSYSRGGIQYF. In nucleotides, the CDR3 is TGTGCCAGCAGTTACTCGAGGGGGGGCATTCAGTACTTC.

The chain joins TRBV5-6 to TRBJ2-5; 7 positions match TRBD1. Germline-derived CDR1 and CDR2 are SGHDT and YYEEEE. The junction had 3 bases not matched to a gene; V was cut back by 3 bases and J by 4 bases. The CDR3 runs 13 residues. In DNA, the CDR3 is TGTGCCAGCAGCTCACAGGGGCGAGAGACCCAGTACTTC. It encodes CASSSQGRETQYF. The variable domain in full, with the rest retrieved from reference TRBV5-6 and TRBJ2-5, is DAGVTQSPTHLIKTRGQQVTLRCSPKSGHDTVSWYQQALGQGPQFIFQYYEEEERQRGNFPDRFSGHQFPNYSSELNVNALLLGDSALYLCASSSQGRETQYFGPGTRLLVL.

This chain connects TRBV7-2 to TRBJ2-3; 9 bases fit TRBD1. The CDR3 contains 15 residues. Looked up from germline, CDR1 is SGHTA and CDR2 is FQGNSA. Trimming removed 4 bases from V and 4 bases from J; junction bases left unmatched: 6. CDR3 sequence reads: CASSSHGTGPDTQYF. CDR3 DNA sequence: TGTGCCAGCAGCTCCCACGGGACAGGGCCAGATACGCAGTATTTT. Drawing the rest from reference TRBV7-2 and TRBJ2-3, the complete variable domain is GAGVSQSPSNKVTEKGKDVELRCDPISGHTALYWYRQSLGQGLEFLIYFQGNSAPDKSGLPSDRFSAERTGGSVSTLTIQRTQQEDSAVYLCASSSHGTGPDTQYFGPGTRLTVL.

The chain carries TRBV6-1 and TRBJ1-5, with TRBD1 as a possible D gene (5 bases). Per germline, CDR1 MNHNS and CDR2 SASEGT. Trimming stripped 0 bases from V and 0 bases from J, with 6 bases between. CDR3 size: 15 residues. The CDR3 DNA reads TGTGCCAGCAGTGAAGCGGGGGGTAGCAATCAGCCCCAGCATTTT. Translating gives CASSEAGGSNQPQHF.

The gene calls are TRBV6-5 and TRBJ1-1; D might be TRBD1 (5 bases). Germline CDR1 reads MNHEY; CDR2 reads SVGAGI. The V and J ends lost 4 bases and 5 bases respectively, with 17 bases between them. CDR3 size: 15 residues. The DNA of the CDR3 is TGTGCCAGCAGTTCTGCCGGGGCCGGGAGTACTGAAGCTTTCTTT. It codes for CASSSAGAGSTEAFF.

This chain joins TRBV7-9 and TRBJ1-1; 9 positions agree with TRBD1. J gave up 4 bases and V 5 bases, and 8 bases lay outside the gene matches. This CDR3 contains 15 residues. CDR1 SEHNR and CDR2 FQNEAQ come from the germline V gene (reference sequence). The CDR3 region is CASSTTGGSGTEAFF. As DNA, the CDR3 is TGTGCCAGCAGCACTACAGGGGGCTCGGGCACTGAAGCTTTCTTT.

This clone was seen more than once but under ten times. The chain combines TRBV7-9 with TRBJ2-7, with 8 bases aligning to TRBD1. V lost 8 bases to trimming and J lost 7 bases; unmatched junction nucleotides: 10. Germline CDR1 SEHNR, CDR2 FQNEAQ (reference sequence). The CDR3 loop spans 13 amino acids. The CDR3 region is CASGRTGSTEQYF. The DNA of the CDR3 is TGTGCCAGCGGCAGGACAGGGAGCACTGAGCAGTACTTC.

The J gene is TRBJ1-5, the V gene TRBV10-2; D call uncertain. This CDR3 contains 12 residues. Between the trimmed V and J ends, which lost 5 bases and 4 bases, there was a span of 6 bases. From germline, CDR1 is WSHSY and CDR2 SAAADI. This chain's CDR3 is CASSRANQPQHF. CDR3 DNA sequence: TGCGCCAGCAGTCGAGCTAATCAGCCCCAGCATTTT.

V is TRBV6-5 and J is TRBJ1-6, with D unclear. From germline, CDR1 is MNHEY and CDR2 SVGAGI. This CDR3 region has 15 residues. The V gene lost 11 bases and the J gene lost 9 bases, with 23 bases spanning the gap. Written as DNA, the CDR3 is TGTGCCGGCCTTTCGGGAAAGGGCATCGGTTCACCCCTCCACTTT. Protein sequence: CAGLSGKGIGSPLHF.

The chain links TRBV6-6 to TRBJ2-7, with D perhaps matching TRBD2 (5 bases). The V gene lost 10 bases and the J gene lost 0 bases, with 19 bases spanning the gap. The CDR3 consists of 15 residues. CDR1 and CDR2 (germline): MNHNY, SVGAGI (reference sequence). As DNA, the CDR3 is TGTGCCATTGCGGGCCGAGACGGTAACTCCTACGAGCAGTACTTC. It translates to CAIAGRDGNSYEQYF.

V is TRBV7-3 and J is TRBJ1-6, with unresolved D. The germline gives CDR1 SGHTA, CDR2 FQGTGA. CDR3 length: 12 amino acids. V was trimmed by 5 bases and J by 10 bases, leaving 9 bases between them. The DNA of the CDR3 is TGTGCCAGCAGCGCCCTAGGATCACCCCTCCACTTT. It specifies CASSALGSPLHF.

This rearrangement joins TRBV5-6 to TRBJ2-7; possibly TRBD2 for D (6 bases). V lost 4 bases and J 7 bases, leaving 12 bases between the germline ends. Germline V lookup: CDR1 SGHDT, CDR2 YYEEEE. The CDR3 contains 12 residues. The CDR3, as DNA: TGTGCCAGCAGCGCGACCGGGGGAGAGCAGTACTTC. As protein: CASSATGGEQYF. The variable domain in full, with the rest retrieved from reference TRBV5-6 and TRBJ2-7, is DAGVTQSPTHLIKTRGQQVTLRCSPKSGHDTVSWYQQALGQGPQFIFQYYEEEERQRGNFPDRFSGHQFPNYSSELNVNALLLGDSALYLCASSATGGEQYFGPGTRLTVT.

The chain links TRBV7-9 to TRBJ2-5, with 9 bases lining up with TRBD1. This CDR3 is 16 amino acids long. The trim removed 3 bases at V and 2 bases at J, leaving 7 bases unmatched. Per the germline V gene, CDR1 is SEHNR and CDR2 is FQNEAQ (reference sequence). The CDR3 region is CASSLLRDRAQETQYF. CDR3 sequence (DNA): TGTGCCAGCAGCTTGCTCAGGGACAGGGCACAAGAGACCCAGTACTTC.

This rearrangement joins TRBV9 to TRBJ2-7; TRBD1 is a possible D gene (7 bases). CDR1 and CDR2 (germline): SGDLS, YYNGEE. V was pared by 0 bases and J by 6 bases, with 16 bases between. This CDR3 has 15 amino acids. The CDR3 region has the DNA TGTGCCAGCAGCGTAGAGGGTCAGGGGGGTAGCGAGCAGTACTTC. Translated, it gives CASSVEGQGGSEQYF.

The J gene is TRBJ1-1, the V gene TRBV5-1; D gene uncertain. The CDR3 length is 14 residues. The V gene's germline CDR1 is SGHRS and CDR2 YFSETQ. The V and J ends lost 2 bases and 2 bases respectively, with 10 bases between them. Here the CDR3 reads CASSFNPGNTEAFF. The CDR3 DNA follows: TGCGCCAGCAGCTTTAATCCGGGTAACACTGAAGCTTTCTTT.

The CDR3 reads CASSVGGGQPSSYEQYF. For the CDR3, the DNA is TGTGCCAGCAGCGTAGGAGGGGGACAGCCAAGCTCCTACGAGCAGTACTTC. This chain joins TRBV9 and TRBJ2-7, with 7 bases matching TRBD1. In germline, CDR1 is SGDLS, CDR2 YYNGEE. This CDR3 comprises 17 residues. The ends lost 0 bases at V and 0 bases at J; junction bases unmatched: 9.

DNA of the CDR3: TGTGCCAGCAGTTTCGAGACGGGAGGACAAGAGACCCAGTACTTC. The encoded protein is CASSFETGGQETQYF. The chain is built from TRBV27 and TRBJ2-5, with 7 nucleotides matching TRBD2. The germline V gene encodes CDR1 MNHEY and CDR2 SMNVEV (reference sequence). This CDR3 is built from 15 residues. V gave up 3 bases and J gave up 2 bases; unmatched junction bases: 6.

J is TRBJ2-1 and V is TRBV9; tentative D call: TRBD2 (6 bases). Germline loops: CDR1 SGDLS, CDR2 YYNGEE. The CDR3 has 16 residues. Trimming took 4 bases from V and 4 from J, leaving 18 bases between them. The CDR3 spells CASSHPTGGSYNEQFF. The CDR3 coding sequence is TGTGCCAGCAGCCATCCTACCGGGGGAAGTTACAATGAGCAGTTCTTC.

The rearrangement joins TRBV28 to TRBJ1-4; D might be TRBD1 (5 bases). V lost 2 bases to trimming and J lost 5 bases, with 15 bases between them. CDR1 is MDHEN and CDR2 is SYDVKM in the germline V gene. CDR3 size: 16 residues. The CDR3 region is CASSLIRGGGNEKLFF. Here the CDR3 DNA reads TGTGCCAGCAGTTTAATTCGGGGTGGGGGGAATGAAAAACTGTTTTTT.

The CDR3 reads CASSFGQGGRYGYTF. The CDR3 DNA reads TGTGCCAGCAGCTTTGGACAGGGAGGCCGATACGGCTACACCTTC. V usage is TRBV5-6 and J usage is TRBJ1-2, with 8 nucleotides matching TRBD1. Germline CDR1 SGHDT, CDR2 YYEEEE. The CDR3 covers 15 residues. V lost 2 bases, J lost 8 bases, and 11 bases stayed unmatched.

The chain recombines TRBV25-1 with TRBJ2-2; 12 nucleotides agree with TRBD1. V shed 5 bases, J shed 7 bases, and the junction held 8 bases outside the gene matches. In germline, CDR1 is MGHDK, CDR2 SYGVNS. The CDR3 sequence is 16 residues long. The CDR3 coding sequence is TGTGCCAGCAGTATCTTCCGGGACAGGGGGCGCGGGGAGCTGTTTTTT. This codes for CASSIFRDRGRGELFF. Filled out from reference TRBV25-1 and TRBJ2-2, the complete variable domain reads EADIYQTPRYLVIGTGKKITLECSQTMGHDKMYWYQQDPGMELHLIHYSYGVNSTEKGDLSSESTVSRIRTEHFPLTLESARPSHTSQYLCASSIFRDRGRGELFFGEGSRLTVL.

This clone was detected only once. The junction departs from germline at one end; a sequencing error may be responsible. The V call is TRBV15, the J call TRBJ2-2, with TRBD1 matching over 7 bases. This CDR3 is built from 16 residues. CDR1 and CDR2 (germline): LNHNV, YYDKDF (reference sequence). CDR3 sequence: CASSSRGTENTGELFF. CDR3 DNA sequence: TGTGCCTCCAGTTCAAGGGGGACAGAAAACACCGGGGAGCTGTTTTTT.

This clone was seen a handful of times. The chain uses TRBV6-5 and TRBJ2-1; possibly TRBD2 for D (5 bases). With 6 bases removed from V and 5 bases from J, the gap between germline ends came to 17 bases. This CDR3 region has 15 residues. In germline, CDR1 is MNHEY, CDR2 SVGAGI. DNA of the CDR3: TGTGCCAGCAGCGCCCCCGAGTGGGGAGACAATGAGCAGTTCTTC. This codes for CASSAPEWGDNEQFF.